What follows are 28 T cell receptor beta chains derived from one specimen sequenced in a study of radiotherapy plus CTLA-4 blockade in lung cancer. Sequencing was performed with immunoSEQ multiplex PCR; in TCRdb, only in-frame clones are kept and a portion is missing. The sample comprises about 120,000 clones, over 65% of which are singletons, and roughly 3.5% rests with the top ten. This sample comprised peripheral blood, obtained from a patient treated with radiotherapy plus ipilimumab. These TCRs come from a human donor with non-small cell lung cancer that progressed on radiotherapy plus ipilimumab. Some clones in this sample may be carry-over from other donors' samples.

The chain carries TRBV11-1 and TRBJ1-1; TRBD1 matches 9 bases. Trimming cost V 5 bases and J 0 bases; bases outside gene matches: 7. This CDR3 contains 16 residues. The germline CDR1 and CDR2 sequences are SGHAT and FQDESV (reference sequence). The CDR3 protein is CASSLGGTGMNTEAFF. For the CDR3, the DNA is TGTGCCAGCAGCCTAGGAGGGACAGGGATGAACACTGAAGCTTTCTTT.

This chain links TRBV4-3 with TRBJ2-1; D might be TRBD2 (5 bases). Per germline, CDR1 LGHNA and CDR2 YSLEER. The V end lost 0 bases, the J end lost 5 bases, and 5 bases lay between the germline ends. This CDR3 has 13 residues. CDR3 DNA sequence: TGCGCCAGCAGCCAAGACGGGAACAATGAGCAGTTCTTC. As protein: CASSQDGNNEQFF.

V gene TRBV7-9 combines with J gene TRBJ2-2; unclear D gene. Germline V gene sequence: CDR1 SEHNR, CDR2 FQNEAQ (reference sequence). Trimming stripped 5 bases from V and 0 bases from J, with 7 bases between. The CDR3 contains 14 residues. CDR3 sequence reads: CASSRGSNTGELFF. CDR3 in DNA: TGTGCCAGCAGCCGAGGATCGAACACCGGGGAGCTGTTTTTT.

The V and J genes are TRBV7-6 and TRBJ1-2, with D possibly being TRBD1 (5 bases). The length of the CDR3 is 14 residues. The V gene's germline CDR1 is SGHVS and CDR2 FNYEAQ. Trimming removed 3 bases at V and 8 bases at J, with 16 bases between. In DNA form, the CDR3 reads TGTGCCAGCAGCTTGTCTTTGGGGGGAACCGGCTACACCTTC. This translates into CASSLSLGGTGYTF.

The rearrangement joins TRBV14 to TRBJ2-5; the D is unclear. CDR1 SGHDN and CDR2 FVKESK come from the germline V gene. Trimming took 11 bases from V and 4 from J, leaving 2 bases between them. The CDR3 has 8 amino acids. CDR3: CAAETQYF. CDR3 in DNA: TGTGCCGCAGAGACCCAGTACTTC.

Only a few counts were recorded for this clone. This chain uses TRBV21-1 with TRBJ1-3. TRBV21-1 is described as a pseudogene. The CDR3 runs 15 residues. DNA of the CDR3: TGTGCCAGCATCCGCGGGACGAGCTCTGGAAACACCATATATTTT. Its translation is CASIRGTSSGNTIYF.

This clone showed up just a few times. The chain combines TRBV10-3 with TRBJ2-7; D gene unclear. This CDR3 contains 13 residues. CDR1 is ENHRY, CDR2 SYGVKD, per germline. The V end lost 6 bases, the J end lost 0 bases, and 9 bases lay between the germline ends. The CDR3, as DNA: TGTGCCATCAGAGGACGCCTCTCCTACGAGCAGTACTTC. It is translated as CAIRGRLSYEQYF.

CDR3 bases: TGTGCCAGCTCACCCCCAGTATCGGATACGCAGTATTTT. This codes for CASSPPVSDTQYF. The chain uses TRBV18 and TRBJ2-3; D is unclear. The germline CDR1 and CDR2 sequences are KGHSH and LQKENI. This CDR3 region has 13 residues. V shed 3 bases and J shed 6 bases, with 10 bases lying between them.

The J gene is TRBJ2-1, the V gene TRBV6-5; perhaps TRBD1 as D (6 bases). Deletions cut 7 bases from V and 4 bases from J, with 17 bases between. CDR1 and CDR2 (germline): MNHEY, SVGAGI. The CDR3 runs to 15 residues. CDR3 sequence reads: CASTPGRGGYNEQFF. Here the CDR3 DNA reads TGTGCCAGCACCCCCGGCAGGGGTGGTTACAATGAGCAGTTCTTC.

V is TRBV7-2 and J is TRBJ2-5; 12 positions agree with TRBD2. Germline lookup yields CDR1 SGHTA and CDR2 FQGNSA. This CDR3 is 15 amino acids long. Trimming removed 5 bases from V and 13 bases from J; junction bases left unmatched: 14. The CDR3 nucleotides are TGTGCCAGCAGCGGAGGACTAGCGGGGCCCATCCCGCGGTACTTC. Protein sequence: CASSGGLAGPIPRYF.

This clone came up a few times. The chain recombines TRBV7-2 with TRBJ1-6, with 9 bases fitting TRBD1. The trim removed 5 bases at V and 9 bases at J, leaving 8 bases unmatched. This CDR3 spans 15 amino acids. Germline V lookup: CDR1 SGHTA, CDR2 FQGNSA. The CDR3 DNA is TGTGCCAGCAGCCCTATTTTGGACAGGGGTTCACCCCTCCACTTT. Encoded protein: CASSPILDRGSPLHF. The full variable domain, rest sourced from reference TRBV7-2 and TRBJ1-6, is GAGVSQSPSNKVTEKGKDVELRCDPISGHTALYWYRQSLGQGLEFLIYFQGNSAPDKSGLPSDRFSAERTGGSVSTLTIQRTQQEDSAVYLCASSPILDRGSPLHFGNGTRLTVT.

The chain carries TRBV18 and TRBJ2-5; 10 positions agree with TRBD2. Germline assignment: CDR1 KGHSH and CDR2 LQKENI. The CDR3 runs to 15 residues. The V segment lost 3 bases and the J segment 7 bases; nucleotides outside the gene matches: 8. CDR3 protein: CASSPLAGELGTQYF. The CDR3 nucleotides are TGTGCCAGCTCACCCCTAGCGGGGGAGTTGGGGACCCAGTACTTC.

This clone showed up just a few times. The chain carries TRBV7-2 and TRBJ1-1; 8 positions match TRBD1. Trimming at V came to 5 bases and at J to 4 bases, leaving 6 bases not matched to a gene. The CDR3 loop spans 14 amino acids. Germline loops: CDR1 SGHTA, CDR2 FQGNSA. CDR3 amino acids: CASSIGQGRTEAFF. CDR3 nucleotides: TGTGCCAGCAGCATCGGACAGGGACGCACTGAAGCTTTCTTT.

This sequence joins TRBV2 and TRBJ1-1; D remains ambiguous. Germline CDR1 reads SNHLY; CDR2 reads FYNNEI. CDR3 length: 15 amino acids. Trimming took 2 bases from V and 3 from J, leaving 13 bases between them. The CDR3 loop is CASSENVVQYTEAFF. For the CDR3, the DNA is TGTGCCAGCAGTGAAAACGTGGTACAATACACTGAAGCTTTCTTT.

This clone was detected only once. J is TRBJ2-3 and V is TRBV29-1, with 10 nucleotides matching TRBD2. The CDR3 totals 15 residues. From germline, CDR1 is SQVTM and CDR2 ANQGSEA. Unmatched junction bases numbered 10, after V lost 4 bases and J lost 6 bases. CDR3 nucleotide sequence: TGCAGCGTTGCGGGAGCGGGGGGGAACCATGATACGCAGTATTTT. Its translation is CSVAGAGGNHDTQYF.

The gene calls are TRBV4-1 and TRBJ2-3; D is possibly TRBD2 (6 bases). The CDR3 extends over 16 amino acids. Germline CDR1 is MGHRA and CDR2 is YSYEKL. V was clipped by 2 bases and J by 6 bases, with 18 bases between them. DNA of the CDR3: TGCGCCAGCAGCCAATGGCGCGGGCGGGGAGGTGATACGCAGTATTTT. Its protein is CASSQWRGRGGDTQYF.

The V call is TRBV6-6, the J call TRBJ2-7; TRBD2 agrees at 11 bases. Trimming at V came to 5 bases and at J to 3 bases, leaving 3 bases not matched to a gene. Germline values: CDR1 MNHNY, CDR2 SVGAGI (reference sequence). The CDR3 loop spans 14 amino acids. The CDR3 nucleotides read TGTGCCAGCAGTCGTAGCGGGGGGGGCTACGAGCAGTACTTC. This translates into CASSRSGGGYEQYF.

The chain carries TRBV30 and TRBJ2-7, with a weak D call TRBD1 (6 bases). V lost 2 bases and J lost 2, with 7 bases in between. This CDR3 has 12 residues. Germline V gene lookup returns CDR1 GTSNPN and CDR2 SVGIG (reference sequence). The CDR3 bases are TGTGCCTGGAGTACAGGGCCCTACGAGCAGTACTTC. Translated: CAWSTGPYEQYF.

V usage is TRBV7-8 and J usage is TRBJ1-5; D is ambiguous. The V end lost 4 bases, the J end lost 5 bases, and 21 bases lay between the germline ends. The CDR3 has 17 residues. Germline CDR1 reads SGHVS; CDR2 reads FQNEAQ. The CDR3 coding sequence is TGTGCCAGCAGCTCTCAAACCGGCGGGTTAGGTCATCAGCCCCAGCATTTT. This codes for CASSSQTGGLGHQPQHF.

This clone was seen only a few times. V is TRBV5-1 and J is TRBJ1-2; no clear D gene. Germline values: CDR1 SGHRS, CDR2 YFSETQ. Trimming shortened V by 0 bases and J by 2 bases, and 14 bases separated the two germline ends. This CDR3 spans 16 amino acids. In DNA, the CDR3 is TGCGCCAGCAGCTTGGTAGCACAGCCCCTAAACTATGGCTACACCTTC. Protein sequence: CASSLVAQPLNYGYTF.

This clone was seen only once. The V gene is TRBV6-6, the J gene TRBJ1-1; TRBD1 is a possible D gene (6 bases). This CDR3 contains 16 residues. The ends were cut back, 0 bases at V and 6 bases at J, with 17 bases in the middle. CDR1 is MNHNY and CDR2 is SVGAGI in the germline V gene (reference sequence). The CDR3 loop reads CASSYSGDTGAPEAFF. Here the CDR3 DNA reads TGTGCCAGCAGTTACTCGGGGGACACAGGAGCCCCTGAAGCTTTCTTT.

This clone was seen more than once but under ten times. This rearrangement joins TRBV7-9 to TRBJ2-7, with 7 bases fitting TRBD1. Trimming took 6 bases from V and 6 from J; bases not matched to a gene: 11. The CDR3 runs to 14 residues. Germline V gene sequence: CDR1 SEHNR, CDR2 FQNEAQ (reference sequence). The CDR3 coding sequence is TGTGCCAGCAGAACCGACAGGGCTCATGGCGAGCAGTACTTC. Protein sequence: CASRTDRAHGEQYF.

The V gene is TRBV15, the J gene TRBJ2-3; D gene uncertain. This CDR3 region has 13 residues. CDR1 LNHNV and CDR2 YYDKDF come from the germline V gene (reference sequence). V dropped 1 base and J dropped 3 bases, with 5 bases sitting between them. CDR3 region: CATSRGVTDTQYF. CDR3 DNA sequence: TGTGCCACCAGCAGAGGCGTAACAGATACGCAGTATTTT. Full variable domain (missing parts from reference TRBV15 and TRBJ2-3): DAMVIQNPRYQVTQFGKPVTLSCSQTLNHNVMYWYQQKSSQAPKLLFHYYDKDFNNEADTPDNFQSRRPNTSFCFLDIRSPGLGDTAMYLCATSRGVTDTQYFGPGTRLTVL.

About this clone itself: A junction end diverges from the germline sequence, so it may reflect a read error. DNA of the CDR3: TGTGTCAGCAGTCTCCCAGGTGGGCCTTCCTACAATGAGCAGTTCTTC. Translating gives CVSSLPGGPSYNEQFF. The chain carries TRBV27 and TRBJ2-1; D gene uncertain. The germline gives CDR1 MNHEY, CDR2 SMNVEV (reference sequence). This CDR3 region has 16 residues.

This clone occurred once. The chain employs TRBV14 and TRBJ1-4, with D perhaps TRBD1 (5 bases). V lost 4 bases and J lost 4, with 13 bases in between. This CDR3 has 15 residues. Germline V gene lookup returns CDR1 SGHDN and CDR2 FVKESK. The CDR3 DNA sequence: TGTGCCAGCAGCCTCGGTAGGGGCGGTAATGAAAAACTGTTTTTT. It yields the protein CASSLGRGGNEKLFF.

The chain employs TRBV4-1 and TRBJ2-5; 8 nucleotides align to TRBD2. The CDR3 length is 15 residues. Germline CDR1 is MGHRA and CDR2 is YSYEKL. V lost 2 bases, J lost 4 bases, and 6 bases stayed unmatched. CDR3 in amino acids: CASSQFGGAGETQYF. For the CDR3, the DNA is TGCGCCAGCAGCCAATTCGGGGGGGCCGGAGAGACCCAGTACTTC.

The chain uses TRBV9 and TRBJ2-7; D is unresolved. Trimming cost V 7 bases and J 5 bases, with 13 bases left between them. CDR3 length: 12 amino acids. Looked up from germline, CDR1 is SGDLS and CDR2 is YYNGEE. The CDR3 DNA sequence: TGTGCCAGCGGTAAGGGTTTTGACGAGCAGTACTTC. Translating gives CASGKGFDEQYF. Full variable domain (remainder filled in from reference TRBV9 and TRBJ2-7): DSGVTQTPKHLITATGQRVTLRCSPRSGDLSVYWYQQSLDQGLQFLIQYYNGEERAKGNILERFSAQQFPDLHSELNLSSLELGDSALYFCASGKGFDEQYFGPGTRLTVT.

The gene calls are TRBV27 and TRBJ2-7, with a possible D match to TRBD1 (6 bases). The CDR3 is 15 amino acids. Germline V gives CDR1 MNHEY, CDR2 SMNVEV (reference sequence). V was pared by 2 bases and J by 9 bases, with 20 bases between. CDR3 sequence (DNA): TGTGCCAGCAGTTTAAACCCCACGGCAGGGGATGGGCAGTACTTC. This translates into CASSLNPTAGDGQYF.